These 4 T cell receptor beta chains originate from one sample sequenced in a study of T-cell memory formation after mild COVID-19. TCRdb re-analysed the 5' RACE reads in MiXCR, keeping a single row per CDR3 protein. The sample lists 120,000 to 150,000 distinct CDR3 sequences; more than 13% were seen once. The sequencing input was PBMCs or a T cell subset sorted from them (not recorded which). The receptors come from an adult woman who had mild COVID-19 (a few samples of this study predate the infection). Cell type and time point are not known.

This clonotype was recorded at least ten times. This rearrangement joins TRBV12-3 or TRBV12-4 to TRBJ2-1; TRBD2 is a possible D gene (6 bases). V lost 1 base and J lost 6, with 13 bases in between. The CDR3 is 15 residues long. CDR3 in amino acids: CASSLGGEGFNEQFF. As DNA, the CDR3 is TGTGCCAGCAGTTTAGGGGGGGAAGGCTTCAATGAGCAGTTCTTC.

The V and J genes are TRBV28 and TRBJ2-7; D could derive from TRBD1 or TRBD2 (6 bases each). This CDR3 has 17 amino acids. The germline V gene encodes CDR1 MDHEN and CDR2 SYDVKM. The ends were cut back, 2 bases at V and 0 bases at J, with 17 bases in the middle. CDR3 amino acids: CASSLELAGTNSYEQYF. Here the CDR3 DNA reads TGTGCCAGCAGTTTAGAACTAGCCGGGACAAACTCCTACGAGCAGTACTTC.

The sample holds a few counts of this clonotype. The rearrangement uses TRBV12-3 or TRBV12-4 and TRBJ2-3; D may correspond to TRBD1 or TRBD2 (5 bases each). Deletions cut 2 bases from V and 4 bases from J, with 7 bases between. CDR3 length: 13 amino acids. CDR3: CASSLMGADTQYF. The CDR3 coding sequence is TGTGCCAGCAGTTTAATGGGGGCAGATACGCAGTATTTT.

The rearrangement links TRBV4-2 to TRBJ2-7; 8 positions match TRBD1. This CDR3 spans 13 amino acids. Germline V CDR1 and CDR2: LGHNA, YNFKEQ. Trimming at V came to 2 bases and at J to 7 bases, leaving 4 bases not matched to a gene. CDR3 loop: CASSQQGAEEQYF. DNA of the CDR3: TGTGCCAGCAGCCAACAGGGGGCTGAGGAGCAGTACTTC.